This T cell receptor beta chain was documented in a study of technical replicates of blood from a handful of donors (dated by TCRdb to about 2017). A note on this clone: Its antigen is unknown. There are no base qualities to consult, and no much larger clone falls within one base.

Library preparation was by the immunoSEQ multiplex PCR assay. TCRdb re-hosts the immuneACCESS table, in-frame sequences only. Its copies lack some clones; in the studies checked, an unresolved V gene accounts for under half of them, and the cause for the rest is not known. This sample is represented by 65,000 to 95,000 clones; around 93% of them were singletons. The ten largest account for roughly 0.25% of the sample. The CDR3, from cysteine to phenylalanine, totals 11 residues. The only DNA kept is the CDR3, 33 bases in frame from the first base. The germline V gene specifies MDHEN as CDR1 and SYDVKM as CDR2. V sheds 6 bases and J sheds 4 bases, leaving 6 bases between their ends.

The sample taken for sequencing was T cells isolated from PBMCs. The receptor was derived from a human donor in good health. The receptor chain draws on TRBV28 and TRBJ2-5, with no D gene named confidently. At the DNA level, the sequence is TGTGCCAGCAGCCCCTCAGAGACCCAGTACTTC. It encodes CASSPSETQYF.